This T cell receptor beta chain was found in a study of T cell repertoires in cytomegalovirus infection. From the reads, TCRdb called clonotypes with MiXCR, one entry per CDR3 protein. The sample consists of 510,000 or so distinct CDR3 sequences, more than 25% of them appearing once. The CDR3 sequence is 15 residues long. With 2 bases clipped from V and 6 bases from J, the junction kept 7 bases outside the gene matches. Germline V gene data show CDR1 as MNHEY and CDR2 as SVGAGI. The chain has TRBV6-5 and TRBJ2-3, with 8 nucleotides matching TRBD1. This receptor was identified in a human donor in good health (CMV status not recorded). Some clones in this sample may be carry-over from other donors' samples. Sequenced input: PBMCs. As DNA, the CDR3 is TGTGCCAGCAGTTACAATGCAGGGGGCGGCGATACGCAGTATTTT. Protein: CASSYNAGGGDTQYF.